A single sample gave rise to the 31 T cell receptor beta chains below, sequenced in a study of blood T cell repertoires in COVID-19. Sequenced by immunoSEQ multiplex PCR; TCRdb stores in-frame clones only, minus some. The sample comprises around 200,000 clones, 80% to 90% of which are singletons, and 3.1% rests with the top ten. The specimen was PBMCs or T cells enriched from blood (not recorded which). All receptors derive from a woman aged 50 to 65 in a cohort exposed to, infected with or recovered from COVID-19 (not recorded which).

CDR3 loop: CASSTSPTGTDTEAFF. CDR3 bases: TGTGCCAGTAGTACAAGCCCGACAGGGACGGACACTGAAGCTTTCTTT. This chain uses TRBV19 with TRBJ1-1, with TRBD1 matching 7 bases. The V gene's germline CDR1 is LNHDA and CDR2 SQIVND (reference sequence). CDR3 size: 16 residues. Trimming at V came to 4 bases and at J to 3 bases, leaving 11 bases not matched to a gene.

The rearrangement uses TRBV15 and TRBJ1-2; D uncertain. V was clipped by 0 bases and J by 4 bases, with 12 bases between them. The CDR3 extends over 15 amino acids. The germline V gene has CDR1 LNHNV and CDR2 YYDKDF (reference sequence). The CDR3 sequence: CATSRDTQVSYGYTF. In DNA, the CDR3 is TGTGCCACCAGCAGAGATACCCAGGTTAGCTATGGCTACACCTTC.

This CDR3 reads CASSSQTNTEAFF. CDR3 nucleotides: TGTGCCAGCAGCTCACAGACGAACACTGAAGCTTTCTTT. This chain links TRBV7-6 with TRBJ1-1; D gene uncertain. Trimming removed 4 bases from V and 1 base from J, with 7 bases in between. The germline V gene encodes CDR1 SGHVS and CDR2 FNYEAQ. The CDR3 totals 13 residues.

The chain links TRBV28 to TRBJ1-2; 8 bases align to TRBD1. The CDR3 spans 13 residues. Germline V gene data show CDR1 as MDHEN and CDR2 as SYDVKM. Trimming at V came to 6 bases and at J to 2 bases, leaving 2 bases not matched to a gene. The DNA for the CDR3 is TGTGCCAGCAGGGACAGGGTAAACTATGGCTACACCTTC. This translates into CASRDRVNYGYTF.

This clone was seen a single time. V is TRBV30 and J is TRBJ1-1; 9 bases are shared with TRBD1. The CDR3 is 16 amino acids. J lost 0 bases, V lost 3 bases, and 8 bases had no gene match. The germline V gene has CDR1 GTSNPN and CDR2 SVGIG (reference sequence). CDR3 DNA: TGTGCCTGGAGGACTCGGACAGGGGTCTTGAACACTGAAGCTTTCTTT. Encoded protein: CAWRTRTGVLNTEAFF.

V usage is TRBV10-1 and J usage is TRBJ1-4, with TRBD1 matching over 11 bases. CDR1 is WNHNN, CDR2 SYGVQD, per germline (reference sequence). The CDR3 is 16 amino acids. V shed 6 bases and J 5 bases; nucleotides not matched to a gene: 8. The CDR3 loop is CASRRTGGKENEKLFF. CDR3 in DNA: TGCGCCAGCAGAAGGACAGGGGGCAAAGAAAATGAAAAACTGTTTTTT.

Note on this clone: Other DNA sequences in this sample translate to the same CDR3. The CDR3 DNA follows: TGCGCCAGCAGCTTGGAGGGACTAGCGGGGGGCACAGATACGCAGTATTTT. Translating it yields CASSLEGLAGGTDTQYF. The gene calls are TRBV5-1 and TRBJ2-3, with 14 nucleotides matching TRBD2. From germline, CDR1 is SGHRS and CDR2 YFSETQ. The CDR3 contains 17 residues. The ends lost 0 bases at V and 1 base at J; junction bases unmatched: 1.

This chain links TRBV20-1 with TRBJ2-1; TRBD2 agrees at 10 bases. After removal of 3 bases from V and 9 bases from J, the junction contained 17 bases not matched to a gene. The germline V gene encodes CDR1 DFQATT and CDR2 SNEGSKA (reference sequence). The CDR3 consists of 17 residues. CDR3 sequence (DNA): TGCAGTGCTAGTTCGGAACTAGCGGGGACACCTGGGGTTGAGCAGTTCTTC. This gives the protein CSASSELAGTPGVEQFF.

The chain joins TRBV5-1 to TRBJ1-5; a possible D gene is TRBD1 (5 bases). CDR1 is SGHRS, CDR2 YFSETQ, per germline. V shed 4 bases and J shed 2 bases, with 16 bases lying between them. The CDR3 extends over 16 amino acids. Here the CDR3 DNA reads TGCGCCAGCAGCCCGGTCGGGCAGGGTGGCAATCAGCCCCAGCATTTT. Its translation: CASSPVGQGGNQPQHF.

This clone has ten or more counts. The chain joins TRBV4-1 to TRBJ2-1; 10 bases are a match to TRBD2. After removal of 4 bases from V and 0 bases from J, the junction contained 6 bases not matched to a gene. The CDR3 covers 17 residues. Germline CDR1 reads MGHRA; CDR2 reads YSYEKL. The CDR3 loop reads CASSPGLAVSSYNEQFF. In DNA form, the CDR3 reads TGCGCCAGCAGCCCTGGACTAGCGGTGAGCTCCTACAATGAGCAGTTCTTC.

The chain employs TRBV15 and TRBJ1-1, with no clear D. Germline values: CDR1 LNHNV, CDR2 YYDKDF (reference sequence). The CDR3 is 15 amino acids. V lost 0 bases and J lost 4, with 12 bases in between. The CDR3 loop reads CATSRDGEGATEAFF. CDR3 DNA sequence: TGTGCCACCAGCAGAGATGGAGAGGGTGCCACTGAAGCTTTCTTT.

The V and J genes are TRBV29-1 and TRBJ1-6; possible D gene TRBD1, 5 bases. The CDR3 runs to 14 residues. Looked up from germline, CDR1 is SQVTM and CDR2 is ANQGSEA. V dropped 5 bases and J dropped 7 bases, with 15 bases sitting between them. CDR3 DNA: TGCAGCGTTATGGTGGACAACCTAAATTCACCCCTCCACTTT. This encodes CSVMVDNLNSPLHF.

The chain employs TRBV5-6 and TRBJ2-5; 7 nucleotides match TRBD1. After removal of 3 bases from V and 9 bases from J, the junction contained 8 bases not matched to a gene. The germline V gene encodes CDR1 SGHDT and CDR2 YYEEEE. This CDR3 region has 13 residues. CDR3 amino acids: CASSSDRASAQYF. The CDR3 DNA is TGTGCCAGCAGCTCCGACAGGGCCTCGGCCCAGTACTTC.

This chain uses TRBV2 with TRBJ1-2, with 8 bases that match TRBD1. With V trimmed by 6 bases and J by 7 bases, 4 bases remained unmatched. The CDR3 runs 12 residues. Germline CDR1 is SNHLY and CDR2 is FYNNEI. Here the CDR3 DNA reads TGTGCCAGCAGAGTGACAGGGGCTGGCTACACCTTC. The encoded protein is CASRVTGAGYTF.

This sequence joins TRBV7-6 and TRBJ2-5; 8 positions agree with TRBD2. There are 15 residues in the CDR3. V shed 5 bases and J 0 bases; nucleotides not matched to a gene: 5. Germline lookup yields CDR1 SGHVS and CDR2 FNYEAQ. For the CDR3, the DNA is TGTGCCAGCAGCCTCAGGCGGGGGGACCAAGAGACCCAGTACTTC. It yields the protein CASSLRRGDQETQYF.

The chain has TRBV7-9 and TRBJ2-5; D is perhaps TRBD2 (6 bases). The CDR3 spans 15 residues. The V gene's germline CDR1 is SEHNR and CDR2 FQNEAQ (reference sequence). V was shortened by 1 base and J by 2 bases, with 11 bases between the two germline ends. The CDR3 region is CASSLGGASQETQYF. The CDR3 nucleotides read TGTGCCAGCAGCTTAGGCGGGGCTAGTCAAGAGACCCAGTACTTC. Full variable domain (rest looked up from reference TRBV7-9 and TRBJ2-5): DTGVSQNPRHKITKRGQNVTFRCDPISEHNRLYWYRQTLGQGPEFLTYFQNEAQLEKSRLLSDRFSAERPKGSFSTLEIQRTEQGDSAMYLCASSLGGASQETQYFGPGTRLLVL.

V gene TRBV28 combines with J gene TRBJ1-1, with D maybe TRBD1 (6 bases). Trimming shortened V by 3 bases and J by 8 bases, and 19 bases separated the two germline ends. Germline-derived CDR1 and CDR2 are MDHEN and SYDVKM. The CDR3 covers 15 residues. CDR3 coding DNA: TGTGCCAGCAGTTTTCCAGGGGCGCGATTGACGGAAGCTTTCTTT. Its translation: CASSFPGARLTEAFF.

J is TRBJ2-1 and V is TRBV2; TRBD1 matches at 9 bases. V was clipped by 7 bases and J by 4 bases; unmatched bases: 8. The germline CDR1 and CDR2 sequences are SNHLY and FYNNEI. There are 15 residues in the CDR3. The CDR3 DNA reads TGTGCCAGCAAGCCCCGGGACAGGGCGTACAATGAGCAGTTCTTC. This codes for CASKPRDRAYNEQFF.

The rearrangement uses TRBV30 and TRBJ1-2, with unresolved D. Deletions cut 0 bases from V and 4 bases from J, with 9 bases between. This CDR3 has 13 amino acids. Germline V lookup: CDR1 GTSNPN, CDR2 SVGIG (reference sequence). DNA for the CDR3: TGTGCCTGGAGTGTACCAGCAGGCTATGGCTACACCTTC. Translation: CAWSVPAGYGYTF. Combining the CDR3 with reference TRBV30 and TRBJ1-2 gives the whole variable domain SQTIHQWPATLVQPVGSPLSLECTVEGTSNPNLYWYRQAAGRGLQLLFYSVGIGQISSEVPQNLSASRPQDRQFILSSKKLLLSDSGFYLCAWSVPAGYGYTFGSGTRLTVV.

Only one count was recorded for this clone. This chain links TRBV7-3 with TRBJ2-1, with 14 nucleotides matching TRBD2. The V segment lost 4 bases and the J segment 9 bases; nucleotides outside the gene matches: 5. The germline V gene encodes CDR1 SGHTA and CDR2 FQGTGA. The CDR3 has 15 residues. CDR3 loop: CASSSRTSGGSEQFF. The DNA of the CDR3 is TGTGCCAGCAGCTCTCGGACTAGCGGGGGGTCTGAGCAGTTCTTC.

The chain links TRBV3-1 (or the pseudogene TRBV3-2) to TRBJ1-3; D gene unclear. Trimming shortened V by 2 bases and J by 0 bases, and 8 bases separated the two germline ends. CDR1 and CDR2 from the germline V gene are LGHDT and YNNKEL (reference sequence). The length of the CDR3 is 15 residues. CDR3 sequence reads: CASSQWLASGNTIYF. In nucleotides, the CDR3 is TGTGCCAGCAGCCAATGGCTGGCCTCTGGAAACACCATATATTTT.

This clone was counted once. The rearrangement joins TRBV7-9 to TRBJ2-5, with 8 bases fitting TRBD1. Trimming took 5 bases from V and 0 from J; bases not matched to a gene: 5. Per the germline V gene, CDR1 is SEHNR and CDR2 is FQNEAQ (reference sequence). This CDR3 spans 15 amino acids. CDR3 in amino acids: CASSHDRGHQETQYF. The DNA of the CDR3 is TGTGCCAGCAGCCACGACAGGGGTCACCAAGAGACCCAGTACTTC. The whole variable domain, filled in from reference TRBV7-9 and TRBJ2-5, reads DTGVSQNPRHKITKRGQNVTFRCDPISEHNRLYWYRQTLGQGPEFLTYFQNEAQLEKSRLLSDRFSAERPKGSFSTLEIQRTEQGDSAMYLCASSHDRGHQETQYFGPGTRLLVL.

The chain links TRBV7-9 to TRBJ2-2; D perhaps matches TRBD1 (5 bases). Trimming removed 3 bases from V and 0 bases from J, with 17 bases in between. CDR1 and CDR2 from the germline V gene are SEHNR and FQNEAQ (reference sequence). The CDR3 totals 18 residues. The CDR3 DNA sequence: TGTGCCAGCAGCTTGGGGTGGGAAGACAGATCGAACACCGGGGAGCTGTTTTTT. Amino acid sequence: CASSLGWEDRSNTGELFF. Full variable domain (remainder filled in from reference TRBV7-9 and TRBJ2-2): DTGVSQNPRHKITKRGQNVTFRCDPISEHNRLYWYRQTLGQGPEFLTYFQNEAQLEKSRLLSDRFSAERPKGSFSTLEIQRTEQGDSAMYLCASSLGWEDRSNTGELFFGEGSRLTVL.

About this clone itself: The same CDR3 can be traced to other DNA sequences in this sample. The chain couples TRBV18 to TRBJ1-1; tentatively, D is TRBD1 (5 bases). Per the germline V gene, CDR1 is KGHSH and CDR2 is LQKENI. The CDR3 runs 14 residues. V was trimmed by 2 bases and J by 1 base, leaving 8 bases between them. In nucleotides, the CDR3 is TGTGCCAGCTCACCAGGGCAGGGGAACACTGAAGCTTTCTTT. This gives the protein CASSPGQGNTEAFF.

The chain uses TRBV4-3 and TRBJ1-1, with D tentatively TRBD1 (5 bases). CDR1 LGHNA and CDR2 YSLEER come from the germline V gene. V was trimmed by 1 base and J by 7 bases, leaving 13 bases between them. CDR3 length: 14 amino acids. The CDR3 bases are TGCGCCAGCAGCCAAGGTTCAAACAGGAATGAAGCTTTCTTT. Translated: CASSQGSNRNEAFF.

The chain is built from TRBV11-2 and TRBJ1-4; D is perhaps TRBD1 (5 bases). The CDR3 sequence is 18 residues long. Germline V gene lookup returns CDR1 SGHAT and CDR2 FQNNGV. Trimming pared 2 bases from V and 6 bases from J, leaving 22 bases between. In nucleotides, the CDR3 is TGTGCCAGCAGCTTAATGTTCTCGGGGGGAATGATACATGAAAAACTGTTTTTT. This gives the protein CASSLMFSGGMIHEKLFF.

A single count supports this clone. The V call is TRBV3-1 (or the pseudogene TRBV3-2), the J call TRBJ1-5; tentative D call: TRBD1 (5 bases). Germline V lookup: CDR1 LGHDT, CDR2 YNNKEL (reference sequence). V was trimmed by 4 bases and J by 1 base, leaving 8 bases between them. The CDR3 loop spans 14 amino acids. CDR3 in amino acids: CASSPGGSNQPQHF. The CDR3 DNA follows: TGTGCCAGCAGCCCGGGGGGGAGCAATCAGCCCCAGCATTTT.

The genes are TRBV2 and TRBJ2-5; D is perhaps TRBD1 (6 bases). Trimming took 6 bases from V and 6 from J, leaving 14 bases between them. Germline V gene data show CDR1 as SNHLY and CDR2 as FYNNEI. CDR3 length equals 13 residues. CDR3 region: CASRPGALKTQYF. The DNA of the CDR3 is TGTGCCAGCAGGCCAGGGGCCTTAAAGACCCAGTACTTC.

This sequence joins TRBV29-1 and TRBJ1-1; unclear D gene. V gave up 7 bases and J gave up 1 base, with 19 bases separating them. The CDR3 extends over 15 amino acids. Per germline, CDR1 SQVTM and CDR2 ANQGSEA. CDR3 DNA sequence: TGCAGCGCTCGAGGGATGAATCTAAGGAACACTGAAGCTTTCTTT. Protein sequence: CSARGMNLRNTEAFF.

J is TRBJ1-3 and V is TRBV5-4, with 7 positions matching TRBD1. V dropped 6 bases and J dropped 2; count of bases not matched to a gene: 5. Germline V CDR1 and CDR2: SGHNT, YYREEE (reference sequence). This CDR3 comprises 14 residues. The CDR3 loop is CASKYDRAGNTIYF. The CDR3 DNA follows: TGTGCCAGCAAATATGACAGGGCTGGAAACACCATATATTTT.

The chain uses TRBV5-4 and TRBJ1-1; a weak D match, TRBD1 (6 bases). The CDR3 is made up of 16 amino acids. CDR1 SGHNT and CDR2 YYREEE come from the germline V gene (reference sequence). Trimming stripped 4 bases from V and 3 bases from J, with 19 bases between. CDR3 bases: TGTGCCAGCAGCAAGGGGGTCCTGGGGAGGGACACTGAAGCTTTCTTT. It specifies CASSKGVLGRDTEAFF.